Below are 6 T cell receptor beta chains sequenced from a single sample in a study of CD4 T cells in relation to SARS-CoV-2 and coronaviruses. CD4+ T cells from unexposed donors were obtained before the COVID-19 pandemic (2011-2018). After ten to eleven days of culture, CD4+ T cells were isolated. No antigen has been assigned to these receptors. TCRdb keeps only in-frame clones here, not all; method: immunoSEQ multiplex PCR. The profile shows around 24,000 clones, more than 60% of them singletons. Input material: CD4+ T cells from PBMCs, cultured in vitro. These receptors were obtained from a human donor in good health.

This chain uses TRBV5-1 with TRBJ2-5; D is perhaps TRBD1 (6 bases). Germline values: CDR1 SGHRS, CDR2 YFSETQ. The length of the CDR3 is 14 residues. Trimming took off 4 bases at V and 3 bases at J, with 13 bases between the two ends. The CDR3 reads CASSLDRIEETQYF. CDR3 nucleotide sequence: TGCGCCAGCAGCCTGGACAGAATTGAAGAGACCCAGTACTTC.

J is TRBJ2-1 and V is TRBV7-2; 11 nucleotides agree with TRBD2. V lost 5 bases to trimming and J lost 5 bases; unmatched junction nucleotides: 8. The CDR3 loop spans 16 amino acids. CDR1 and CDR2 (germline): SGHTA, FQGNSA. The CDR3 sequence is CASSATSGRFNNEQFF. The CDR3 DNA reads TGTGCCAGCAGCGCCACTAGCGGGAGATTCAACAATGAGCAGTTCTTC.

The chain carries TRBV10-3 and TRBJ2-3; 12 bases fit TRBD2. Germline V gene data show CDR1 as ENHRY and CDR2 as SYGVKD. The CDR3 loop spans 17 amino acids. J gave up 6 bases and V 4 bases, and 11 bases lay outside the gene matches. CDR3 sequence: CAISVASGGVTADTQYF. As DNA, the CDR3 is TGTGCCATCAGTGTGGCTAGCGGGGGGGTTACGGCGGATACGCAGTATTTT.

V gene TRBV6-1 combines with J gene TRBJ2-1; 10 bases agree with TRBD1. This CDR3 contains 16 residues. Trimming took 1 base from V and 5 from J; bases not matched to a gene: 5. The V gene's germline CDR1 is MNHNS and CDR2 SASEGT. The CDR3 loop is CASSEGTGGFNNEQFF. CDR3 coding DNA: TGTGCCAGCAGTGAAGGGACAGGGGGTTTCAACAATGAGCAGTTCTTC.

The chain recombines TRBV29-1 with TRBJ2-7; 12 bases are a match to TRBD2. The CDR3 is 18 residues long. J lost 3 bases, V lost 3 bases, and 15 bases had no gene match. The germline CDR1 and CDR2 sequences are SQVTM and ANQGSEA. CDR3 coding DNA: TGCAGCGTTGAGGCCGGGACTAGCGGGCCCCAGGGCATCTACGAGCAGTACTTC. It yields the protein CSVEAGTSGPQGIYEQYF.

This sequence joins TRBV5-5 and TRBJ1-5, with TRBD1 matching over 8 bases. The CDR3 totals 15 residues. Unmatched junction bases numbered 6, after V lost 3 bases and J lost 4 bases. CDR1 and CDR2 (germline): SGHKS, YYEKEE (reference sequence). The CDR3 DNA follows: TGTGCCAGCAGCTCCGGACAGGGAGGAAATCAGCCCCAGCATTTT. This sequence encodes CASSSGQGGNQPQHF.